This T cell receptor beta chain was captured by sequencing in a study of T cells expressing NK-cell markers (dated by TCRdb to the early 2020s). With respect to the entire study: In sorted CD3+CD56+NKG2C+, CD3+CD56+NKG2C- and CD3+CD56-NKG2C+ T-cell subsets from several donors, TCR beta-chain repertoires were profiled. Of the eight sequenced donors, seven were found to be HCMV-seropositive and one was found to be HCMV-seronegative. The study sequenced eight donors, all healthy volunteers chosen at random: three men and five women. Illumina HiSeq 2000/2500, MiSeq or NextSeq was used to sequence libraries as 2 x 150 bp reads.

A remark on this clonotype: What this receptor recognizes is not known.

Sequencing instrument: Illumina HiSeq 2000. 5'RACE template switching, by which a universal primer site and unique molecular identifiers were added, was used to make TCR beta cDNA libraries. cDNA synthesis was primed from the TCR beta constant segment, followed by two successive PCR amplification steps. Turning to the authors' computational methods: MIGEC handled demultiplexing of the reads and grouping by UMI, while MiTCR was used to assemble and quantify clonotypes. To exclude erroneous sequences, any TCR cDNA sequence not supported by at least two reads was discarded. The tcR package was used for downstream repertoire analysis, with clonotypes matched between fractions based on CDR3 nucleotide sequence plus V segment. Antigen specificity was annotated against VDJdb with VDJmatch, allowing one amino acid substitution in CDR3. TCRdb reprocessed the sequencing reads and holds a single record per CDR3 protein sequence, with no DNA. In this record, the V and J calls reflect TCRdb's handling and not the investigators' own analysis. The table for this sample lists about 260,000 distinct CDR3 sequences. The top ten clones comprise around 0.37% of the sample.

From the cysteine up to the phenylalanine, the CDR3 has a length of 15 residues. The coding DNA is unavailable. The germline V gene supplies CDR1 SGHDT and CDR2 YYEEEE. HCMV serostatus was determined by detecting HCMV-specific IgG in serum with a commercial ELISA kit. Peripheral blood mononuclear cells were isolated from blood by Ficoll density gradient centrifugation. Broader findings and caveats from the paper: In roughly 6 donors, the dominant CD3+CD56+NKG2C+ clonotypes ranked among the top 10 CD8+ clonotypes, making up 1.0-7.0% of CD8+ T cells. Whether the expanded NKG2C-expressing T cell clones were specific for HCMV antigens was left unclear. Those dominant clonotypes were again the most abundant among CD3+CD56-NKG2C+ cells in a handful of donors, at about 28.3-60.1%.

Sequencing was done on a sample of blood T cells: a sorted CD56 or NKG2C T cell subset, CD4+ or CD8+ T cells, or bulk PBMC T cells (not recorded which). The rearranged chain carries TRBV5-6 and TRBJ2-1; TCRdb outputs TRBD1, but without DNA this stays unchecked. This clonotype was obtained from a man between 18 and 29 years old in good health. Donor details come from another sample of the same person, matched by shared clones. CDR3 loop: CASSLQDRMIHEQFF.